These T cell receptor beta chains were read from a single sample in a study of read filtering for tumor transcriptome and immune sequencing. Via MiXCR, TCRdb re-called the reads, giving one row per CDR3 protein. The data show 100,000 to 150,000 distinct CDR3 sequences, roughly 13% seen once. Sequencing was done on a sample of a population of CD138-negative cells sorted from bone marrow. The receptors here all came from a donor at least 40 years old with multiple myeloma. CDR3s include the opening cysteine and the closing phenylalanine or tryptophan. The order of the fields is V gene, J gene, CDR3 protein.

v_call: TRBV3-1; j_call: TRBJ2-7; cdr3_aa: CASSQAQVSYEQYF
v_call: TRBV20-1; j_call: TRBJ2-3; cdr3_aa: CSATPGTFTDTQYF
v_call: TRBV11-2; j_call: TRBJ2-1; cdr3_aa: CASCRTSGNTYNEQFF
v_call: TRBV2; j_call: TRBJ1-3; cdr3_aa: CASNPDSGNTIYF
v_call: TRBV15; j_call: TRBJ1-5; cdr3_aa: CATHGQGGHQPQHF
v_call: TRBV5-1; j_call: TRBJ2-7; cdr3_aa: CASSPTGAYEQYF
v_call: TRBV6-2/TRBV6-3; j_call: TRBJ1-1; cdr3_aa: CASSYLGTEAFF
v_call: TRBV7-2; j_call: TRBJ2-1; cdr3_aa: CASSFTSGQAGEQFF
v_call: TRBV5-5; j_call: TRBJ2-3; cdr3_aa: CASSLGSSGSIWGTDTQYF
v_call: TRBV11-2; j_call: TRBJ2-1; cdr3_aa: CASSKASENNEQFF
v_call: TRBV11-3; j_call: TRBJ2-1; cdr3_aa: CASSLTGGALQEQFF
v_call: TRBV12-3/TRBV12-4; j_call: TRBJ2-1; cdr3_aa: CASSIPGAPHEQFF
v_call: TRBV19; j_call: TRBJ2-1; cdr3_aa: CASSRRRGDDNEQFF
v_call: TRBV19; j_call: TRBJ1-5; cdr3_aa: CASSIEGASQPQHF
v_call: TRBV14; j_call: TRBJ2-1; cdr3_aa: CASSRWTSGSNEQFF
v_call: TRBV4-3; j_call: TRBJ2-1; cdr3_aa: CASSPLLADEQFF
v_call: TRBV24-1; j_call: TRBJ2-3; cdr3_aa: CATSDFRTASTDTQYF
v_call: TRBV7-8; j_call: TRBJ1-2; cdr3_aa: CASSFEAENYGYTF
v_call: TRBV6-1; j_call: TRBJ2-3; cdr3_aa: CASSEFPQATDTQYF
v_call: TRBV6-6; j_call: TRBJ1-3; cdr3_aa: CASSLSGESINTIYF
v_call: TRBV11-3; j_call: TRBJ2-2; cdr3_aa: CASTPRGEPNTGELSF
v_call: TRBV4-1; j_call: TRBJ1-5; cdr3_aa: CASSQDGQGDQPQHF
v_call: TRBV30; j_call: TRBJ2-1; cdr3_aa: CAWSRSSGALVEFF
v_call: TRBV4-1; j_call: TRBJ1-2; cdr3_aa: CASSQEGGGGFYGYTF
v_call: TRBV30; j_call: TRBJ2-2; cdr3_aa: CAWKQQLNTGELFF
v_call: TRBV18; j_call: TRBJ2-7; cdr3_aa: CASAPWTDREQYF
v_call: TRBV7-8; j_call: TRBJ2-2; cdr3_aa: CASSFRQAGELFF
v_call: TRBV29-1; j_call: TRBJ2-7; cdr3_aa: CSVSSASGKYEQYF
v_call: TRBV29-1; j_call: TRBJ2-1; cdr3_aa: CSVGRLAGEGEQFF